A few counts support the clone carrying this TCR beta chain. The limits of the CDR3 on the DNA are not certain, so only TCRdb's listed CDR3 is given. RNA transcripts yielded amplified TCR beta CDR3 regions. First-round RT-PCR of the TCR CDR3 relied on the HTBI primer set. TCRdb fed the multiplex PCR reads into MiXCR, producing one record per CDR3 protein. The table records 45,000 or so distinct CDR3 sequences, approximately 50% of them present only once. This sample stems from a study of T cells in Graves' hyperthyroidism and ophthalmopathy. In germline, CDR1 is MDHEN, CDR2 SYDVKM. The length of the CDR3 is 15 amino acids, counting both ends. Hyperthyroidism in the patients, aged 18 to 65, was newly diagnosed and under 2 months in duration.

This sequence originates from a woman in her forties or fifties with Graves' hyperthyroidism. J is TRBJ1-2 and V is TRBV28; the table assigns TRBD1, which was not confirmed against the DNA. Specimen: peripheral blood or thyroid tissue (not recorded which). CDR3 loop: CASSSSTGGSYGYTF.